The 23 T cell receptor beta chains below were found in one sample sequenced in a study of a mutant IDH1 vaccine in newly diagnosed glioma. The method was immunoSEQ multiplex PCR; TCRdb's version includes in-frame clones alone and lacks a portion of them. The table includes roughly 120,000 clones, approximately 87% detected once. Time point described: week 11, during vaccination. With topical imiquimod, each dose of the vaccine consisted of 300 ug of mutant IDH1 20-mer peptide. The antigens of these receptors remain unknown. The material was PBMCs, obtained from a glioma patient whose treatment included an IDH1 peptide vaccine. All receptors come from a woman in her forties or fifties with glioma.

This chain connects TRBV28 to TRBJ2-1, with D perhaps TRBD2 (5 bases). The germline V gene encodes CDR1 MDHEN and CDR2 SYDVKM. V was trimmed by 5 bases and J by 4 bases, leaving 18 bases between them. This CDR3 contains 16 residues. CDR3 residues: CASSPRGLAMYNEQFF. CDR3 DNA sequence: TGTGCCAGCAGTCCCCGTGGGCTAGCAATGTACAATGAGCAGTTCTTC.

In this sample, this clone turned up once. In DNA, the CDR3 is TGTGCCAGCAGCTTAAATCCTAGCACAGATACGCAGTATTTT. It translates to CASSLNPSTDTQYF. The V gene is TRBV7-3, the J gene TRBJ2-3; no clear D. The V and J ends lost 1 base and 0 bases respectively, with 5 bases between them. The germline gives CDR1 SGHTA, CDR2 FQGTGA. This CDR3 has 14 amino acids.

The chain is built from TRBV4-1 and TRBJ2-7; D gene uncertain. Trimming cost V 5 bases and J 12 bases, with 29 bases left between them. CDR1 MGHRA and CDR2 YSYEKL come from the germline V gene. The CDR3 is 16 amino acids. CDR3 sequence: CASSNHRGPSLALLYF. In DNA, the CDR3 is TGCGCCAGCAGCAACCACCGCGGACCCTCTTTGGCCCTACTGTACTTC.

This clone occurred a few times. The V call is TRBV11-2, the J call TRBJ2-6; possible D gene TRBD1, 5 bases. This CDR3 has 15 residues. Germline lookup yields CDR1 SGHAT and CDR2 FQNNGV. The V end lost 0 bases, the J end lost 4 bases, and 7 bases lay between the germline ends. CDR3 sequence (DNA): TGTGCCAGCAGCTTAGAGACAGCCGGGGCCAACGTCCTGACTTTC. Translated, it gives CASSLETAGANVLTF.

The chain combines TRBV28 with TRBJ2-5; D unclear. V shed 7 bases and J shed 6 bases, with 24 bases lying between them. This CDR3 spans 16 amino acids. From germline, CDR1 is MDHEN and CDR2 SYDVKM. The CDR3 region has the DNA TGTGCCAGCACCGCCCCGTTGTGGGCGCCCTCCAAGACCCAGTACTTC. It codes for CASTAPLWAPSKTQYF.

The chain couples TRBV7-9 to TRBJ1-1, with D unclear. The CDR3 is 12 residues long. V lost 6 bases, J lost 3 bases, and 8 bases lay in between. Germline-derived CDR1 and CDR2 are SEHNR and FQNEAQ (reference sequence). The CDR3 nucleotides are TGTGCCAGCAGGAGGTGGGACACTGAAGCTTTCTTT. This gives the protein CASRRWDTEAFF.

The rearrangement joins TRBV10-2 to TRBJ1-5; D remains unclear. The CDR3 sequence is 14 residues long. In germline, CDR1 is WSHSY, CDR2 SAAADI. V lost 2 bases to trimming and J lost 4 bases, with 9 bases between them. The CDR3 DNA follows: TGCGCCAGCAGTGAGCAGACCGGTAATCAGCCCCAGCATTTT. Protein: CASSEQTGNQPQHF.

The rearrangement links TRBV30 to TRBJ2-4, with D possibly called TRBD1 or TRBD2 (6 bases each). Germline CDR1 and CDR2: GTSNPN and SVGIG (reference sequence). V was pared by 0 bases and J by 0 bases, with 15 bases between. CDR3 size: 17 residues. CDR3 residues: CAWSVLRGPGAKNIQYF. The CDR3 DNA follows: TGTGCCTGGAGTGTACTCCGGGGGCCCGGAGCCAAAAACATTCAGTACTTC.

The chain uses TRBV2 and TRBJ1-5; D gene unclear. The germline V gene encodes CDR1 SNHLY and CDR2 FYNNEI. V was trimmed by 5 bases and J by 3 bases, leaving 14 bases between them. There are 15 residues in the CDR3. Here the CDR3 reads CASSRWANPNQPQHF. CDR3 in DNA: TGTGCCAGCAGTCGGTGGGCAAATCCCAATCAGCCCCAGCATTTT.

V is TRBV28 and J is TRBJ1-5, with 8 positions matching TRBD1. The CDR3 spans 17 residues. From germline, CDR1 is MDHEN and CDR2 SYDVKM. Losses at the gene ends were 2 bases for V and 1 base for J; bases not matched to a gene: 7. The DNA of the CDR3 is TGTGCCAGCAGTTTACCTAGACAGGGGTTGAGCAATCAGCCCCAGCATTTT. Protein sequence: CASSLPRQGLSNQPQHF. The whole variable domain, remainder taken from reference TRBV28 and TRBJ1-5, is DVKVTQSSRYLVKRTGEKVFLECVQDMDHENMFWYRQDPGLGLRLIYFSYDVKMKEKGDIPEGYSVSREKKERFSLILESASTNQTSMYLCASSLPRQGLSNQPQHFGDGTRLSIL.

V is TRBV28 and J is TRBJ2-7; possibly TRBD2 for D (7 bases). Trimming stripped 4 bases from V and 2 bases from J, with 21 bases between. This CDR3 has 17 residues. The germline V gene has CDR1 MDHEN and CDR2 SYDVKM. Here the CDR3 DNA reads TGTGCCAGCAGTTCGGCGTGGGGGGGGCGCGGAGCCTACGAGCAGTACTTC. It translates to CASSSAWGGRGAYEQYF.

The CDR3 sequence is CASSDRGLGNTEAFF. CDR3 nucleotides: TGTGCCAGCAGTGACAGGGGGCTAGGGAACACTGAAGCTTTCTTT. The chain recombines TRBV6-4 with TRBJ1-1, with 7 bases identical to TRBD1. The CDR3 is 15 residues long. The J segment lost 1 base and the V segment lost 2 bases, leaving 4 bases of the junction unmatched. The germline gives CDR1 MRHNA, CDR2 SNTAGT.

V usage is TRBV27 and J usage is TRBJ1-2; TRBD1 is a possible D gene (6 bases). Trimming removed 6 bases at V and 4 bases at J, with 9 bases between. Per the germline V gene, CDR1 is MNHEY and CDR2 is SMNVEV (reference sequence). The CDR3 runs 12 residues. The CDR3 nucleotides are TGTGCCAGCAGAACAGGGTCCTATGGCTACACCTTC. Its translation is CASRTGSYGYTF.

As DNA, the CDR3 is TGTGCCAGCAGCCCGGGGGGGCGCCCCTCCTATGGCTACACCTTC. It is translated as CASSPGGRPSYGYTF. V usage is TRBV7-8 and J usage is TRBJ1-2; tentatively, D is TRBD1 (6 bases). V shed 5 bases and J shed 4 bases, with 17 bases lying between them. Germline CDR1 is SGHVS and CDR2 is FQNEAQ. This CDR3 region has 15 residues. The whole variable domain, filled in from reference TRBV7-8 and TRBJ1-2, reads GAGVSQSPRYKVAKRGQDVALRCDPISGHVSLFWYQQALGQGPEFLTYFQNEAQLDKSGLPSDRFFAERPEGSVSTLKIQRTQQEDSAVYLCASSPGGRPSYGYTFGSGTRLTVV.

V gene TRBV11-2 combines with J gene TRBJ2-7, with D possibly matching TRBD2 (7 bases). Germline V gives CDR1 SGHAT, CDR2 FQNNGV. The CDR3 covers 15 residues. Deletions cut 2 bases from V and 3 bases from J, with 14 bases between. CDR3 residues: CASSLIRGANYEQYF. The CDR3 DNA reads TGTGCCAGCAGCTTAATCCGGGGGGCCAACTACGAGCAGTACTTC.

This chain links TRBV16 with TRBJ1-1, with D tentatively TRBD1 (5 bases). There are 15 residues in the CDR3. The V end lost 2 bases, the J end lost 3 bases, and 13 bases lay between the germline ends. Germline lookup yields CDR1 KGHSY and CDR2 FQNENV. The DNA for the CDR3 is TGTGCCAGCAGCCAAGCGACCGACAGATACACTGAAGCTTTCTTT. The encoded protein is CASSQATDRYTEAFF.

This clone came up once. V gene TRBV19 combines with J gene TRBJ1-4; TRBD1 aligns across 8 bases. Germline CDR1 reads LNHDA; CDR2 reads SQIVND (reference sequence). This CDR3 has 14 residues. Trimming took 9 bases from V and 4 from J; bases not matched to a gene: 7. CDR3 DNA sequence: TGTGCCAGCTCCCTACAGGGGGGTAATGAAAAACTGTTTTTT. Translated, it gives CASSLQGGNEKLFF.

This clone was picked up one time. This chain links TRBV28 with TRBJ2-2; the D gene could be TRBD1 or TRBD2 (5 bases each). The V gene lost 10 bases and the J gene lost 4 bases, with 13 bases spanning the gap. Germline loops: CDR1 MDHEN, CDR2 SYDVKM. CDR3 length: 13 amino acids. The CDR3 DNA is TGTGCCACTAGAGGGGACCCCACCGGGGAGCTGTTTTTT. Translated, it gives CATRGDPTGELFF.

CDR3 loop: CASSLGLAGVGGTDTQYF. The CDR3 DNA reads TGTGCCAGCAGCTTGGGACTAGCGGGAGTTGGAGGCACAGATACGCAGTATTTT. The rearrangement uses TRBV7-9 and TRBJ2-3; 14 bases are shared with TRBD2. Germline values: CDR1 SEHNR, CDR2 FQNEAQ (reference sequence). The V segment lost 3 bases and the J segment 1 base; nucleotides outside the gene matches: 6. The CDR3 has 18 amino acids.

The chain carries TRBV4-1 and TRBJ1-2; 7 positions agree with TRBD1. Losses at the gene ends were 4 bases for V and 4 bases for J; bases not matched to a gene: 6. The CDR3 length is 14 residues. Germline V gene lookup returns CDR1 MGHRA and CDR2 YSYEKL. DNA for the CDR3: TGCGCCAGCAGCCGACAGGGTTATTTCTATGGCTACACCTTC. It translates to CASSRQGYFYGYTF.

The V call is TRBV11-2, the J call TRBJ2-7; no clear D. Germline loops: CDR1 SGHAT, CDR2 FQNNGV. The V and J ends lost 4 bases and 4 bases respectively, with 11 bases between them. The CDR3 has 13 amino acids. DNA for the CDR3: TGTGCCAGCAGCTCCCAGGAATTGTACGAGCAGTACTTC. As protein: CASSSQELYEQYF.

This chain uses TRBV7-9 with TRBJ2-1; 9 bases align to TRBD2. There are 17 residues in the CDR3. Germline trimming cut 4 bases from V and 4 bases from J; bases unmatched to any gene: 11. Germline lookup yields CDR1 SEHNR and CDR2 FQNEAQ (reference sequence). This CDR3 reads CASSSLPQGLAYNEQFF. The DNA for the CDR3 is TGTGCCAGCAGCTCCCTCCCGCAGGGACTAGCATACAATGAGCAGTTCTTC.

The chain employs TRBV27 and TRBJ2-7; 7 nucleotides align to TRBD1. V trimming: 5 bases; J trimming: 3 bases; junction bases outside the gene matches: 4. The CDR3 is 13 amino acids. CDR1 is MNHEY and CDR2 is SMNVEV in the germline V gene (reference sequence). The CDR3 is CASSPGQSYEQYF. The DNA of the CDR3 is TGTGCCAGCAGTCCGGGACAGAGCTACGAGCAGTACTTC.